This TCR beta chain was profiled in a study of T-cell memory formation after mild COVID-19. This CDR3 region has 13 residues. Germline values: CDR1 SEHNR, CDR2 FQNEAQ (reference sequence). V lost 5 bases, J lost 9 bases, and 14 bases lay in between. MiXCR, applied by TCRdb to the 5' RACE reads, yields one record per CDR3 protein. The table lists around 340,000 distinct CDR3 sequences, 15% to 20% of them singletons. This clonotype was observed a few times. The origin of this receptor is a man aged 18 to 29 who had mild COVID-19 (a few samples of this study predate the infection). Cell type and time point are not known. The chain links TRBV7-9 to TRBJ2-1, with D perhaps matching TRBD2 (6 bases). Material for sequencing was PBMCs or a T cell subset sorted from them (not recorded which). The DNA for the CDR3 is TGTGCCAGCAGCCGTTTCTTCGGGAGTGAGCAGTTCTTC. Its protein product is CASSRFFGSEQFF.